The entry that follows covers one T cell receptor beta chain sequence. Its antigen is undetermined. This entry comes from a study of blood T cells in healthy people across ages. Findings and limits, study-wide: Comparison with aged donors showed that long-lived donors had more naive CD4+ cells and higher diversity.

With a J-beta primer mix and a sample-barcoded 5' primer, a second PCR ran about 7 to 12 cycles. Each CDR3 protein is one row after TCRdb ran MiXCR on the 5' RACE reads. The table shows 800,000 to 1,000,000 distinct CDR3 sequences, with 40% to 60% occurring only once. The sample consisted of blood. The origin of this receptor is a young man in good health.

CDR3 residues: CASSLAWEGTEAFF. The CDR3 DNA is TGCGCCAGCAGCTTGGCATGGGAGGGGACTGAAGCTTTCTTT. The J gene is TRBJ1-1, the V gene TRBV5-1; D might be TRBD1 (5 bases). The CDR3 runs 14 residues. V gave up 0 bases and J gave up 5 bases, with 11 bases separating them. Per the germline V gene, CDR1 is SGHRS and CDR2 is YFSETQ.